What follows are 27 T cell receptor beta chains derived from one specimen sequenced in a study of cytomegalovirus exposure and HLA in healthy donors (dated by TCRdb to about 2017). The receptor library was made with the immunoSEQ multiplex PCR assay. For the multiplex PCR, a mixture combining 60 forward primers for TCR Vbeta segments and 13 reverse primers for TCR Jbeta segments was used. Drawn from immuneACCESS, this table holds only the in-frame rearrangements with V and J called that TCRdb kept. Clones are partly lost; checked studies trace under half to an unresolved V gene and leave the rest unexplained. The table kept for this sample lists around 150,000 clones. The ten largest clones represent around 1.2% of the sample. The source material was PBMCs. These receptors were obtained from a woman aged 55-69 years in good health and CMV-seronegative.

The chain has TRBV5-5 and TRBJ2-2; weak D call: TRBD1 (5 bases). Trimming took 0 bases from V and 7 from J, leaving 7 bases between them. This CDR3 spans 13 amino acids. Germline lookup yields CDR1 SGHKS and CDR2 YYEKEE (reference sequence). The CDR3 region is CASSLEGIGELFF. DNA of the CDR3: TGTGCCAGCAGCTTGGAGGGGATCGGGGAGCTGTTTTTT.

This chain links TRBV18 with TRBJ2-3, with a tentative D call TRBD2 (5 bases). CDR1 and CDR2 (germline): KGHSH, LQKENI. The CDR3 covers 14 residues. Trimming removed 5 bases at V and 2 bases at J, with 11 bases between. The CDR3 region is CASSNNDYTDTQYF. CDR3 nucleotide sequence: TGTGCCAGCTCAAACAACGACTACACAGATACGCAGTATTTT.

This sequence joins TRBV28 and TRBJ2-5; 8 nucleotides match TRBD1. This CDR3 region has 14 residues. Germline V gene data show CDR1 as MDHEN and CDR2 as SYDVKM. The V gene end was trimmed by 2 bases and the J gene end by 7 bases; junction bases not matched to a gene: 6. The CDR3 DNA is TGTGCCAGCAGTTTAGCAGGGGGCGGCGGGACCCAGTACTTC. This translates into CASSLAGGGGTQYF.

The chain combines TRBV7-9 with TRBJ1-6, with 7 nucleotides matching TRBD1. V was pared by 5 bases and J by 8 bases, with 3 bases of the junction left unmatched. Germline assignment: CDR1 SEHNR and CDR2 FQNEAQ (reference sequence). This CDR3 region has 13 residues. CDR3 sequence reads: CASSDTGDSPLHF. The CDR3 DNA follows: TGTGCCAGCAGCGACACAGGGGATTCACCCCTCCACTTT.

V and J are TRBV19 and TRBJ2-1; 7 bases line up with TRBD1. CDR1 and CDR2 from the germline V gene are LNHDA and SQIVND (reference sequence). V trimming: 5 bases; J trimming: 0 bases; junction bases outside the gene matches: 4. The CDR3 has 15 amino acids. CDR3 loop: CASSLSGGSYNEQFF. CDR3 nucleotides: TGTGCCAGTAGTCTATCAGGGGGCTCCTACAATGAGCAGTTCTTC. Full variable domain (missing parts from reference TRBV19 and TRBJ2-1): DGGITQSPKYLFRKEGQNVTLSCEQNLNHDAMYWYRQDPGQGLRLIYYSQIVNDFQKGDIAEGYSVSREKKESFPLTVTSAQKNPTAFYLCASSLSGGSYNEQFFGPGTRLTVL.

The chain recombines TRBV19 with TRBJ2-7; 12 bases are a match to TRBD2. This CDR3 has 15 residues. Germline values: CDR1 LNHDA, CDR2 SQIVND (reference sequence). Unmatched junction bases numbered 5, after V lost 5 bases and J lost 3 bases. The CDR3 spells CASSSSTSGSYEQYF. The CDR3 nucleotides are TGTGCCAGTAGTTCGTCGACTAGCGGGAGCTACGAGCAGTACTTC.

The chain joins TRBV7-9 to TRBJ2-3; TRBD2 agrees at 11 bases. In germline, CDR1 is SEHNR, CDR2 FQNEAQ (reference sequence). The CDR3 length is 15 residues. The V and J ends lost 3 bases and 3 bases, in that order; junction bases with no gene match: 2. DNA for the CDR3: TGTGCCAGCAGCTTTGGACTAGCGGGTACAGATACGCAGTATTTT. This encodes CASSFGLAGTDTQYF. The full variable domain, with the rest looked up from reference TRBV7-9 and TRBJ2-3, is DTGVSQNPRHKITKRGQNVTFRCDPISEHNRLYWYRQTLGQGPEFLTYFQNEAQLEKSRLLSDRFSAERPKGSFSTLEIQRTEQGDSAMYLCASSFGLAGTDTQYFGPGTRLTVL.

The V call is TRBV4-3, the J call TRBJ1-1; 8 positions match TRBD1. V shed 3 bases and J 3 bases; nucleotides not matched to a gene: 6. Germline V CDR1 and CDR2: LGHNA, YSLEER. The CDR3 has 15 residues. DNA for the CDR3: TGCGCCAGCAGCCAGCCTACAGGGGGGGACACTGAAGCTTTCTTT. As protein: CASSQPTGGDTEAFF.

This CDR3 reads CSVDRGLGDTQYF. The CDR3 bases are TGCAGCGTGGACAGGGGCTTGGGGGATACGCAGTATTTT. This rearrangement joins TRBV29-1 to TRBJ2-3; 9 bases align to TRBD1. This CDR3 is built from 13 residues. The V gene's germline CDR1 is SQVTM and CDR2 ANQGSEA. V gave up 6 bases and J gave up 6 bases; unmatched junction bases: 7.

The CDR3 region is CASSFNGRAEAFF. The CDR3 nucleotides read TGTGCCAGCAGCTTTAATGGCAGGGCTGAAGCTTTCTTT. The rearrangement joins TRBV5-6 to TRBJ1-1; perhaps TRBD1 as D (5 bases). This CDR3 is 13 amino acids long. The germline CDR1 and CDR2 sequences are SGHDT and YYEEEE. Trimming took off 2 bases at V and 6 bases at J, with 11 bases between the two ends.

The chain combines TRBV29-1 with TRBJ1-2, with 10 bases lining up with TRBD1. Germline CDR1 SQVTM, CDR2 ANQGSEA. Losses at the gene ends were 1 base for V and 3 bases for J; bases not matched to a gene: 5. CDR3 size: 15 residues. The CDR3 sequence: CSVEVRDRGDYGYTF. In DNA, the CDR3 is TGCAGCGTTGAAGTCCGGGACAGGGGAGACTATGGCTACACCTTC.

The J gene is TRBJ2-5, the V gene TRBV18, with D perhaps matching TRBD2 (6 bases). With 3 bases removed from V and 2 bases from J, the gap between germline ends came to 16 bases. The CDR3 totals 16 residues. In germline, CDR1 is KGHSH, CDR2 LQKENI. The CDR3 DNA sequence: TGTGCCAGCTCACCGGCTAAGGGACTTCGACAAGAGACCCAGTACTTC. As protein: CASSPAKGLRQETQYF.

The chain links TRBV5-1 to TRBJ2-6; no clear D gene. V was shortened by 1 base and J by 2 bases, with 4 bases between the two germline ends. Germline-derived CDR1 and CDR2 are SGHRS and YFSETQ. CDR3 size: 14 residues. The CDR3 coding sequence is TGCGCCAGCAGCTTGCGGGCTGGGGCCAACGTCCTGACTTTC. As protein: CASSLRAGANVLTF.

The gene calls are TRBV5-4 and TRBJ1-1; D is uncertain. The ends were cut back, 7 bases at V and 1 base at J, with 8 bases in the middle. This CDR3 is built from 12 residues. CDR1 is SGHNT, CDR2 YYREEE, per germline (reference sequence). CDR3 protein: CASGDKNTEAFF. The CDR3 bases are TGTGCCAGCGGTGACAAGAACACTGAAGCTTTCTTT.

This chain uses TRBV29-1 with TRBJ2-3; TRBD1 matches 7 bases. The V gene end was trimmed by 7 bases and the J gene end by 6 bases; junction bases not matched to a gene: 13. The V gene's germline CDR1 is SQVTM and CDR2 ANQGSEA. CDR3 size: 14 residues. Here the CDR3 reads CSASHRDSFDTQYF. The CDR3 nucleotides read TGCAGCGCTTCACATCGGGACAGCTTCGATACGCAGTATTTT.

This chain links TRBV7-3 with TRBJ2-2, with 9 bases matching TRBD1. Trimming cost V 6 bases and J 5 bases; bases outside gene matches: 7. The CDR3 length is 15 residues. Per germline, CDR1 SGHTA and CDR2 FQGTGA. The CDR3, as DNA: TGTGCCAGCAGTTCACAGGGGGCAGAGACCGGGGAGCTGTTTTTT. Protein product: CASSSQGAETGELFF. The variable domain in full, completed from reference TRBV7-3 and TRBJ2-2, reads GAGVSQTPSNKVTEKGKYVELRCDPISGHTALYWYRQSLGQGPEFLIYFQGTGAADDSGLPNDRFFAVRPEGSVSTLKIQRTERGDSAVYLCASSSQGAETGELFFGEGSRLTVL.

The chain has TRBV9 and TRBJ1-1; TRBD1 might be the D (6 bases). The ends were cut back, 4 bases at V and 5 bases at J, with 12 bases in the middle. Germline lookup yields CDR1 SGDLS and CDR2 YYNGEE. This CDR3 is 13 amino acids long. CDR3 DNA sequence: TGTGCCAGCAGCCAACCAGGGGAAACTGAAGCTTTCTTT. The encoded protein is CASSQPGETEAFF.

V and J are TRBV7-7 and TRBJ2-5; 7 nucleotides agree with TRBD1. Germline assignment: CDR1 SSHAT and CDR2 FNYEAQ (reference sequence). The V gene end was trimmed by 5 bases and the J gene end by 2 bases; junction bases not matched to a gene: 8. This CDR3 has 15 amino acids. In DNA, the CDR3 is TGTGCCAGCAGCCATACCCGGACAGGACAAGAGACCCAGTACTTC. Protein product: CASSHTRTGQETQYF.

This chain joins TRBV2 and TRBJ1-1; a possible D gene is TRBD1 (6 bases). The germline CDR1 and CDR2 sequences are SNHLY and FYNNEI. V was shortened by 7 bases and J by 3 bases, with 12 bases between the two germline ends. The CDR3 loop spans 13 amino acids. CDR3 loop: CASKGGEDTEAFF. Here the CDR3 DNA reads TGTGCCAGCAAGGGGGGGGAGGACACTGAAGCTTTCTTT.

The J gene is TRBJ1-4, the V gene TRBV5-4, with D possibly being TRBD1 (5 bases). Trimming took off 0 bases at V and 2 bases at J, with 11 bases between the two ends. Germline CDR1 reads SGHNT; CDR2 reads YYREEE (reference sequence). The CDR3 runs to 16 residues. The CDR3 loop reads CASSLGGEVTNEKLFF. CDR3 in DNA: TGTGCCAGCAGCTTGGGGGGGGAGGTGACTAATGAAAAACTGTTTTTT.

The chain is built from TRBV5-1 and TRBJ1-2, with 7 bases lining up with TRBD1. The germline CDR1 and CDR2 sequences are SGHRS and YFSETQ. J was trimmed by 8 bases and V by 0 bases; bases with no gene match: 13. The CDR3 runs to 16 residues. The CDR3 spells CASSLVTGTQAGGYTF. In DNA form, the CDR3 reads TGCGCCAGCAGCTTGGTGACAGGGACTCAGGCGGGAGGCTACACCTTC.

CDR3 sequence (DNA): TGTGCCAGCAGCAGACAGGGTACTGAAAAACTGTTTTTT. It codes for CASSRQGTEKLFF. This chain links TRBV2 with TRBJ1-4; the match to TRBD1 covers 7 bases. Germline V lookup: CDR1 SNHLY, CDR2 FYNNEI. This CDR3 contains 13 residues. Germline trimming cut 6 bases from V and 7 bases from J; bases unmatched to any gene: 5.

The genes are TRBV10-1 and TRBJ2-1, with 9 bases that match TRBD2. Per germline, CDR1 WNHNN and CDR2 SYGVQD (reference sequence). Trimming removed 5 bases from V and 9 bases from J; junction bases left unmatched: 11. The CDR3 covers 15 residues. The CDR3 spells CASSLEAGGRSEQFF. The CDR3 nucleotides read TGCGCCAGCAGTTTGGAGGCGGGAGGGCGGAGTGAGCAGTTCTTC.

The chain uses TRBV9 and TRBJ2-3, with 8 positions matching TRBD1. Germline V gene sequence: CDR1 SGDLS, CDR2 YYNGEE. The CDR3 contains 15 residues. The V gene end was trimmed by 1 base and the J gene end by 2 bases; junction bases not matched to a gene: 3. CDR3 nucleotides: TGTGCCAGCAGCGTAAGGACAGGGTCCACAGATACGCAGTATTTT. This encodes CASSVRTGSTDTQYF.

The CDR3 spells CASSFLPQRGGNEQFF. CDR3 bases: TGTGCCAGCAGCTTCCTCCCTCAGCGTGGAGGCAATGAGCAGTTCTTC. The V call is TRBV11-2, the J call TRBJ2-1; possible D gene TRBD2, 5 bases. Germline values: CDR1 SGHAT, CDR2 FQNNGV. This CDR3 region has 16 residues. V dropped 3 bases and J dropped 6 bases, with 18 bases sitting between them.

CDR3 sequence reads: CASSVDPGGETQYF. In DNA form, the CDR3 reads TGTGCCAGCAGCGTAGATCCGGGGGGGGAGACCCAGTACTTC. The chain joins TRBV9 to TRBJ2-5, with 8 bases aligning to TRBD2. Germline assignment: CDR1 SGDLS and CDR2 YYNGEE. The CDR3 extends over 14 amino acids. V lost 0 bases to trimming and J lost 5 bases; unmatched junction nucleotides: 3.

This chain uses TRBV6-1 with TRBJ2-3; D might be TRBD1 (6 bases). Germline assignment: CDR1 MNHNS and CDR2 SASEGT. This CDR3 is built from 17 residues. V was shortened by 0 bases and J by 1 base, with 14 bases between the two germline ends. The CDR3: CASSEALDSSGTDTQYF. The DNA for the CDR3 is TGTGCCAGCAGTGAAGCCTTGGACAGTTCGGGCACAGATACGCAGTATTTT.